Following are 13 T cell receptor beta chains from one sample sequenced in a study of CD8+CD57+ T cells in acquired aplastic anemia. TCR beta VDJ and CDR3 were profiled, and genomic DNA was the template. TCRdb re-derived calls from the reads in MiXCR, one entry per CDR3 protein. The sample lists fewer than 250,000 distinct CDR3 sequences, under 50% occurring once. Before being chosen for sequencing, patients had shown CD8+CD57+ cell expansion by flow cytometry. The sequenced sample was sorted CD4+, CD8+, or CD8+CD57+ T cells (not recorded which) from PBMCs. The receptor source for this set is a human donor with aplastic anemia.

Many counts were recorded for this clonotype. The chain links TRBV20-1 to TRBJ2-7; D gene unclear. The V end lost 5 bases, the J end lost 1 base, and 12 bases lay between the germline ends. Germline lookup yields CDR1 DFQATT and CDR2 SNEGSKA (reference sequence). The CDR3 totals 13 residues. In nucleotides, the CDR3 is TGCAGTGCTTCAAGGGCAGGTTCCTACGAGCAGTACTTC. This sequence encodes CSASRAGSYEQYF.

This clonotype was recorded a few times. V and J are TRBV19 and TRBJ2-7, with a weak D call TRBD1 (6 bases). This CDR3 comprises 14 residues. The germline V and J ends were trimmed by 9 bases and 2 bases, with 17 bases remaining between them. CDR1 and CDR2 (germline): LNHDA, SQIVND (reference sequence). Here the CDR3 reads CASRSQGLTYEQYF. As DNA, the CDR3 is TGTGCCAGCAGATCCCAGGGGCTAACCTACGAGCAGTACTTC.

The rearrangement links TRBV2 to TRBJ2-7; TRBD1 matches at 10 bases. Germline assignment: CDR1 SNHLY and CDR2 FYNNEI. CDR3 size: 14 residues. V shed 5 bases and J 7 bases; nucleotides not matched to a gene: 8. CDR3 region: CASSFHGQGVEQYF. Here the CDR3 DNA reads TGTGCCAGCAGTTTCCACGGACAGGGGGTTGAGCAGTACTTC.

To note about this clonotype: A much larger clonotype is one base distant, so this may be a read error. As the CDR3 is not closed by the conserved phenylalanine or tryptophan, this likely results from a read error. The chain has TRBV7-8 and TRBJ2-7; TRBD1 matches at 8 bases. CDR1 is SGHVS, CDR2 FQNEAQ, per germline. The CDR3 covers 18 residues. Trimming at V came to 4 bases and at J to 5 bases, leaving 19 bases not matched to a gene. CDR3 sequence: CASSSRAPTGTGIHEQYL. CDR3 DNA: TGTGCCAGCAGCTCCAGGGCCCCGACCGGGACAGGAATCCACGAGCAGTACCTC.

This clonotype was recorded a few times. A much bigger clone sits one base away, suggesting this may be a read error. The chain joins TRBV20-1 to TRBJ2-3, with TRBD1 matching 11 bases. CDR1 is DFQATT, CDR2 SNEGSKA, per germline (reference sequence). This CDR3 is 13 amino acids long. The DNA for the CDR3 is TGCAGTGCCAGGACAGGGGGCACAGGTACGCAGTATTTT. This gives the protein CSARTGGTGTQYF.

This clonotype was counted at least ten times. The DNA for the CDR3 is TGTGCCAGCAGCTTGCAGGGGGAGCAAGAAAAACTGTTTTTT. Its protein product is CASSLQGEQEKLFF. The V call is TRBV5-5, the J call TRBJ1-4, with 7 bases fitting TRBD1. The CDR3 is 14 residues long. V lost 1 base to trimming and J lost 8 bases; unmatched junction nucleotides: 5. Germline V gives CDR1 SGHKS, CDR2 YYEKEE (reference sequence).

The genes are TRBV19 and TRBJ2-7; D not resolved. V was trimmed by 5 bases and J by 0 bases, leaving 14 bases between them. This CDR3 has 15 amino acids. Germline-derived CDR1 and CDR2 are LNHDA and SQIVND (reference sequence). CDR3 in amino acids: CASSGGTSNSYEQYF. For the CDR3, the DNA is TGTGCCAGTAGTGGTGGCACGAGCAACTCCTACGAGCAGTACTTC.

The rearrangement joins TRBV5-4 to TRBJ1-5, with TRBD1 as a possible D gene (6 bases). Trimming shortened V by 4 bases and J by 15 bases, and 14 bases separated the two germline ends. The CDR3 has 11 residues. Germline assignment: CDR1 SGHNT and CDR2 YYREEE (reference sequence). CDR3 nucleotides: TGTGCCAGCAGCCCGGGGGGGGACATGCATTTT. Translating gives CASSPGGDMHF.

J is TRBJ2-7 and V is TRBV6-1; D is perhaps TRBD2 (5 bases). Per the germline V gene, CDR1 is MNHNS and CDR2 is SASEGT. The CDR3 covers 12 residues. CDR3 residues: CAISASSHEQYV. The CDR3 DNA reads as TGTGCCATCAGTGCTAGCTCCCACGAGCAGTACGTC.

To note about this clonotype: The CDR3 does not close with the conserved phenylalanine or tryptophan, likely indicating a read error. In DNA, the CDR3 is TGCGCCAGCAGCTCTCTAGCGGGGGGGACAGATACGCAGTATTCT. Translated, it gives CASSSLAGGTDTQYS. This sequence joins TRBV9 and TRBJ2-3; 12 positions agree with TRBD2. Germline V gene lookup returns CDR1 SGDLS and CDR2 YYNGEE. CDR3 length: 15 amino acids.

This clonotype was seen ten or more times. The V call is TRBV6-6, the J call TRBJ2-7, with 8 positions matching TRBD1. V lost 2 bases and J lost 3; bases outside the gene matches: 6. The CDR3 contains 15 residues. CDR1 is MNHNY and CDR2 is SVGAGI in the germline V gene (reference sequence). CDR3 nucleotides: TGTGCCAGCAGTTACGGGACAGGAAGCTACTACGAGCAGTACTTC. Residues: CASSYGTGSYYEQYF.

This clonotype was picked up many times. The chain carries TRBV7-6 and TRBJ2-2; tentatively, D is TRBD2 (5 bases). Germline loops: CDR1 SGHVS, CDR2 FNYEAQ. V was cut by 1 base and J by 7 bases, with 19 bases left in between. The length of the CDR3 is 17 residues. CDR3 loop: CASSLESNGGFYGELFF. Written as DNA, the CDR3 is TGTGCCAGCAGCTTAGAGTCCAACGGCGGGTTCTACGGGGAGCTGTTTTTT.

This clonotype was seen ten or more times. V is TRBV7-9 and J is TRBJ2-5; 7 nucleotides line up with TRBD1. V lost 8 bases to trimming and J lost 4 bases; unmatched junction nucleotides: 10. Germline CDR1 is SEHNR and CDR2 is FQNEAQ (reference sequence). This CDR3 contains 14 residues. In DNA, the CDR3 is TGTGCCAGCCGAAGACAGGGACCCCGAGAGACCCAGTACTTC. This sequence encodes CASRRQGPRETQYF.